This entry concerns a single T cell receptor (beta chain). Its antigen is undetermined. Trimming removed 4 bases at V and 8 bases at J, with 12 bases between. The germline V gene encodes CDR1 SNHLY and CDR2 FYNNEI. This CDR3 has 13 amino acids. The sample comes from a study of T cell responses to AZD1222 COVID-19 vaccine. Study-level points and caveats: Females outnumbered males among donors, who were mostly white British; clonal diversity was possibly underestimated.

Measured with immunoSEQ multiplex PCR; TCRdb has only the in-frame clones, and not every one. The sample includes some 100,000 clones, more than 80% of them seen just once. This material consisted of peripheral blood, taken 28 days after the second AZD1222 dose. This receptor was obtained from an adult who received the AZD1222 COVID-19 vaccine. The rearrangement uses TRBV2 and TRBJ2-1; no clear D gene. The CDR3 here is CASSGLEGYEQFF. In DNA form, the CDR3 reads TGTGCCAGCAGTGGGCTAGAAGGTTATGAGCAGTTCTTC.